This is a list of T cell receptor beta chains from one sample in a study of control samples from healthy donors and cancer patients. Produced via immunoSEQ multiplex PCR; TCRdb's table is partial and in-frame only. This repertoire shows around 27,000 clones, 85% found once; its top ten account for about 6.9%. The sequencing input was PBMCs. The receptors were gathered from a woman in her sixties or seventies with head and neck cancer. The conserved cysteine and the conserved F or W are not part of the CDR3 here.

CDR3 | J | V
ASSPPGLETQY | TRBJ2-5 | TRBV9
ASSWGNQPQH | TRBJ1-5 | TRBV6-6
ASSQDLEDGYT | TRBJ1-2 | TRBV3-1/TRBV3-2
ASSIFYGTSTYEQY | TRBJ2-7 | TRBV11-2
ASSSPSGVNTGELF | TRBJ2-2 | TRBV9
ASSPRGNTGELF | TRBJ2-2 | TRBV5-1
ATATDPNTEAF | TRBJ1-1 | TRBV5-5
ATSRVTGSRGNEQF | TRBJ2-1 | TRBV15
ASSLLRRVYGYT | TRBJ1-2 | TRBV28
ASSPLRQGRTGELF | TRBJ2-2 | TRBV19
ASSLATGLGTEAF | TRBJ1-1 | TRBV7-2
ASSTQGAFYGYT | TRBJ1-2 | TRBV19
ASRYPTAYNSPLH | TRBJ1-6 | TRBV12-2
ASSQAVGSNQPQH | TRBJ1-5 | TRBV3-1/TRBV3-2
ASSLEAGSTYEQY | TRBJ2-7 | TRBV7-7
ASSSSGTGARPQH | TRBJ1-5 | TRBV27
ASSRQGTSTDTQY | TRBJ2-3 | TRBV7-2
ASSYGGINYGYT | TRBJ1-2 | TRBV6-2/TRBV6-3
SARADNEQF | TRBJ2-1 | TRBV20-1
ASNPRVGASQPQH | TRBJ1-5 | TRBV19
ASSLAGNPQETQY | TRBJ2-5 | TRBV2
SATTGDNSPLH | TRBJ1-6 | TRBV29-1
ASSSTVVLVEAF | TRBJ1-1 | TRBV7-9
ASSQGSGRSTDTQY | TRBJ2-3 | TRBV4-2
ASSAGTDNSPLH | TRBJ1-6 | TRBV3-1/TRBV3-2
ASSLGQANTEAF | TRBJ1-1 | TRBV5-1
ASSIGYGDGAF | TRBJ1-1 | TRBV19
ASRGWAEHNNEQF | TRBJ2-1 | TRBV11-3
ASSLSGTQPQH | TRBJ1-5 | TRBV12-3/TRBV12-4
ATSRPGAKETQY | TRBJ2-5 | TRBV15
ASSFGGARGYT | TRBJ1-2 | TRBV27
ASSPGTSGTGEQF | TRBJ2-1 | TRBV6-2/TRBV6-3
AWGVGTAGDTQY | TRBJ2-3 | TRBV30
ASSADSLMEQF | TRBJ2-1 | TRBV6-4
ASMTRGRLNQPQH | TRBJ1-5 | TRBV19
ASRTSGNEQF | TRBJ2-1 | TRBV3-1/TRBV3-2
ASGQGPYEQY | TRBJ2-7 | TRBV21-1
ASSEWGISQPATYEQY | TRBJ2-7 | TRBV6-1
ASSTRPGEAF | TRBJ1-1 | TRBV6-5
ASSQVLGLAGGYNEQF | TRBJ2-1 | TRBV4-1
ASRLWGDNEQF | TRBJ2-1 | TRBV27
ASGRAGGYGYT | TRBJ1-2 | TRBV19
ASSQEERGDYTQY | TRBJ2-3 | TRBV4-2
ASRLVDEQF | TRBJ2-1 | TRBV6-5
ASSLGLSGGPRGTQY | TRBJ2-3 | TRBV7-2
ASSQYQTRSGNTIY | TRBJ1-3 | TRBV16
ASSIPGQGAETQY | TRBJ2-5 | TRBV19
AWSYSGRQETQY | TRBJ2-5 | TRBV30
ASSMNSKNTGELF | TRBJ2-2 | TRBV19
ASSSSGNSYNEQF | TRBJ2-1 | TRBV9
ATSEFTGNYGYT | TRBJ1-2 | TRBV24-1
ASSPDGAYTEAF | TRBJ1-1 | TRBV6-6
ASSSELYRGYGYT | TRBJ1-2 | TRBV7-9
ASSLESRASYNEQF | TRBJ2-1 | TRBV5-1
ASSQESGRLFPYEQY | TRBJ2-7 | TRBV4-1